The present T cell receptor beta chain was sequenced within a study of immune heterogeneity within non-small cell lung tumors. Study details: With respect to histology, the tumors encompassed a few squamous cell carcinomas, around 10 non-squamous carcinomas and 1 not otherwise specified.

CDR3 of TCR beta was amplified by multiplex PCR that used 32 V and 13 J primers. TCRdb analysed the multiplex PCR reads with MiXCR anew, one entry per CDR3 protein. The table includes 2,500 to 3,500 distinct CDR3 sequences, approximately 39% detected once. Comment on this clonotype: Antigen unknown.

The template consisted of bulk tumor genomic DNA, with roughly 0.55 ug used per sample. Several far-apart biopsies were taken per primary tumor during surgery. Enrolled patients presented with newly diagnosed, previously untreated non-small cell lung cancer and underwent curative surgery. It was newly diagnosed non-small cell lung cancer patients having surgery with curative intent who served as donors. Study-level results: While identical dominant CDR3 beta clonotypes recurred across tumor sites within a patient, high-frequency clones unique to individual sites also appeared. Between individual patients, the high-frequency T-cell receptor beta clonotypes largely differed.

The source of this sequence is a woman in her forties or fifties with non-small cell lung cancer. The source material was lung tumor tissue.

The CDR3 DNA sequence: TGTGCCAGCAGCGTAGATCCGGGACAGGGGACTGGCTACACCTTC. Amino acid sequence: CASSVDPGQGTGYTF. The chain recombines TRBV9 with TRBJ1-2; 10 positions match TRBD1. CDR1 is SGDLS and CDR2 is YYNGEE in the germline V gene. The CDR3 spans 15 residues. V lost 0 bases and J lost 7; bases outside the gene matches: 6.